This TCR beta chain originates from a study of shared clonotypes between healthy human individuals. Study findings and constraints: Across a handful of donors, naive CD4 shared roughly 5.1%, naive CD8 around 3.5%, memory CD4 approximately 2.5%, memory CD8 about 0.4%.

Naive CD8 cells comprised CD45RO-negative, CCR7-positively selected cells, excluding terminally differentiated effector memory CD45RA+ cells. Trimming took 7 bases from V and 1 from J; bases not matched to a gene: 3. The CDR3 sequence is 13 residues long. Germline V CDR1 and CDR2: ENHRY, SYGVKD. Points on this clone: What it binds is not known.

As originally analysed: Filtering was not the same, since immunoSEQ gave junction-only sequences without quality scores. Method: immunoSEQ multiplex PCR; TCRdb's copy keeps in-frame clones and lacks some. The D gene and trimming were derived from the DNA, and the V and J assignments and clone size from that table. This table has around 2.1 million clones, roughly 91% appearing once. The TCR originated in a young man in good health. Some clones in this sample may be carry-over from other donors' samples. What was sequenced was naive CD8+ T cells from PBMCs. The V and J genes are TRBV10-3 and TRBJ2-5, with TRBD1 matching over 7 bases. CDR3 coding DNA: TGTGCCATCAAGGGGACAGCCCAAGAGACCCAGTACTTC. Translating gives CAIKGTAQETQYF.